This passage covers 31 T cell receptor beta chains from one sample sequenced in a study of blood T cell repertoires in COVID-19. TCRdb's table, derived via immunoSEQ multiplex PCR, lists solely in-frame clones and lacks some. Here the sample spans roughly 140,000 clones, around 72% being singletons. Sequenced: peripheral blood. These receptors were obtained from a woman in her sixties or seventies with acute or convalescent COVID-19.

This chain joins TRBV3-1 (or the pseudogene TRBV3-2) and TRBJ2-1; 9 bases line up with TRBD2. V shed 6 bases and J 1 base; nucleotides not matched to a gene: 4. There are 15 residues in the CDR3. Germline assignment: CDR1 LGHDT and CDR2 YNNKEL (reference sequence). CDR3 DNA sequence: TGTGCCAGCAGACATAGCGGGGGTTCCTACAATGAGCAGTTCTTC. Amino acids: CASRHSGGSYNEQFF.

The rearrangement uses TRBV15 and TRBJ1-2; D not resolved. Germline V gives CDR1 LNHNV, CDR2 YYDKDF (reference sequence). This CDR3 comprises 13 residues. Trimming took off 4 bases at V and 4 bases at J, with 10 bases between the two ends. CDR3 sequence reads: CATSKDQVYGYTF. CDR3 bases: TGTGCCACCAGCAAAGATCAGGTCTATGGCTACACCTTC.

The J gene is TRBJ2-5, the V gene TRBV29-1, with 12 positions matching TRBD1. The CDR3 length is 15 residues. The V gene end was trimmed by 7 bases and the J gene end by 8 bases; junction bases not matched to a gene: 14. The germline gives CDR1 SQVTM, CDR2 ANQGSEA. The CDR3 loop is CSAMGGDRGPQTQYF. The DNA for the CDR3 is TGCAGCGCCATGGGGGGGGACAGGGGGCCCCAAACCCAGTACTTC.

This clone occurred once. The J gene is TRBJ2-1, the V gene TRBV5-1, with TRBD2 matching 9 bases. The V gene end was trimmed by 4 bases and the J gene end by 6 bases; junction bases not matched to a gene: 8. CDR1 is SGHRS, CDR2 YFSETQ, per germline. The CDR3 is 15 residues long. CDR3 sequence reads: CASSPIGLAFNEQFF. DNA of the CDR3: TGCGCCAGCAGCCCCATCGGACTAGCGTTCAATGAGCAGTTCTTC.

The chain is built from TRBV2 and TRBJ2-7, with TRBD2 as a possible D gene (6 bases). Trimming removed 11 bases from V and 5 bases from J, with 19 bases in between. The CDR3 totals 13 residues. Germline V CDR1 and CDR2: SNHLY, FYNNEI. DNA for the CDR3: TGTGCCTCCCTTGGGGGGAGGCTCGACGAGCAGTACTTC. Protein: CASLGGRLDEQYF.

V gene TRBV5-1 combines with J gene TRBJ2-1, with no clear D. The CDR3 is 16 amino acids. Germline CDR1 SGHRS, CDR2 YFSETQ. V lost 1 base and J lost 0, with 11 bases in between. Here the CDR3 reads CASSLRARLSYNEQFF. The CDR3 DNA is TGCGCCAGCAGCTTGAGAGCGCGCCTCTCCTACAATGAGCAGTTCTTC.

In this sample, this clone turned up a few times. This chain connects TRBV5-1 to TRBJ1-2, with a weak D call TRBD1 (6 bases). Deletions cut 0 bases from V and 6 bases from J, with 15 bases between. Looked up from germline, CDR1 is SGHRS and CDR2 is YFSETQ. The CDR3 length is 15 residues. CDR3 in amino acids: CASSLELRGINGYTF. CDR3 in DNA: TGCGCCAGCAGCTTGGAACTCAGGGGCATCAATGGCTACACCTTC.

V and J are TRBV28 and TRBJ1-2, with 10 bases matching TRBD1. The length of the CDR3 is 16 residues. Germline values: CDR1 MDHEN, CDR2 SYDVKM. With V trimmed by 3 bases and J by 8 bases, 12 bases remained unmatched. As DNA, the CDR3 is TGTGCCAGCAGTTTCATTCTGGGACAGGGGAGAGGAGGCTACACCTTC. Amino acid sequence: CASSFILGQGRGGYTF.

The chain is built from TRBV18 and TRBJ1-4; 10 nucleotides match TRBD1. The V segment lost 6 bases and the J segment 7 bases; nucleotides outside the gene matches: 8. CDR1 and CDR2 from the germline V gene are KGHSH and LQKENI. The CDR3 extends over 15 amino acids. CDR3 nucleotide sequence: TGTGCCAGCTCGTTCGACAGGGGGCGCGGTGAAAAACTGTTTTTT. Its translation: CASSFDRGRGEKLFF.

The rearrangement joins TRBV7-9 to TRBJ2-1; no clear D. Trimming took off 8 bases at V and 0 bases at J, with 8 bases between the two ends. Germline values: CDR1 SEHNR, CDR2 FQNEAQ (reference sequence). CDR3 length: 13 residues. CDR3 region: CASGPSSYNEQFF. As DNA, the CDR3 is TGTGCCAGCGGGCCAAGCTCCTACAATGAGCAGTTCTTC. Using reference TRBV7-9 and TRBJ2-1 for the parts outside the CDR3, the full variable domain is DTGVSQNPRHKITKRGQNVTFRCDPISEHNRLYWYRQTLGQGPEFLTYFQNEAQLEKSRLLSDRFSAERPKGSFSTLEIQRTEQGDSAMYLCASGPSSYNEQFFGPGTRLTVL.

This chain uses TRBV30 with TRBJ1-1; D gene uncertain. V lost 8 bases and J lost 1, with 8 bases in between. The CDR3 length is 11 residues. From germline, CDR1 is GTSNPN and CDR2 SVGIG (reference sequence). In DNA, the CDR3 is TGTGCCGCCCGCGGGAACACTGAAGCTTTCTTT. Amino acids: CAARGNTEAFF.

This sequence joins TRBV13 and TRBJ1-5; weak D call: TRBD1 (5 bases). This CDR3 is 14 amino acids long. CDR1 and CDR2 from the germline V gene are PRHDT and FYEKMQ (reference sequence). Trimming shortened V by 5 bases and J by 1 base, and 9 bases separated the two germline ends. As DNA, the CDR3 is TGTGCCAGCAGCCTCCGGGGGAGCAATCAGCCCCAGCATTTT. Amino acids: CASSLRGSNQPQHF. Combining the CDR3 with reference TRBV13 and TRBJ1-5 gives the whole variable domain AAGVIQSPRHLIKEKRETATLKCYPIPRHDTVYWYQQGPGQDPQFLISFYEKMQSDKGSIPDRFSAQQFSDYHSELNMSSLELGDSALYFCASSLRGSNQPQHFGDGTRLSIL.

This chain connects TRBV15 to TRBJ2-3, with a weak D call TRBD2 (6 bases). Looked up from germline, CDR1 is LNHNV and CDR2 is YYDKDF (reference sequence). Trimming left V 1 base short and J 4 bases short, with 12 bases between. The CDR3 has 15 amino acids. The CDR3 DNA follows: TGTGCCACCAGCAGAGGGACGGGAGAAGCAGATACGCAGTATTTT. Residues: CATSRGTGEADTQYF.

By frequency in the sample, this clone is medium-sized. CDR3 region: CASSVTATGGNTIYF. The CDR3 DNA reads as TGTGCCAGCAGCGTAACGGCGACAGGGGGAAACACCATATATTTT. The chain is built from TRBV9 and TRBJ1-3; 7 bases align to TRBD1. This CDR3 has 15 residues. Unmatched junction bases numbered 5, after V lost 1 base and J lost 4 bases. CDR1 SGDLS and CDR2 YYNGEE come from the germline V gene.

In regard to this clone: Other DNA sequences in this specimen translate into the identical CDR3. The chain joins TRBV4-1 to TRBJ2-7; 10 bases are shared with TRBD2. This CDR3 has 16 residues. The junction had 2 bases not matched to a gene; V was cut back by 0 bases and J by 0 bases. Germline V CDR1 and CDR2: MGHRA, YSYEKL. CDR3 sequence: CASSQELAGGSYEQYF. The CDR3 region has the DNA TGCGCCAGCAGCCAAGAATTAGCGGGAGGCTCCTACGAGCAGTACTTC.

This clone was detected only once. J is TRBJ1-5 and V is TRBV12-5; a possible D gene is TRBD1 (6 bases). The CDR3 is 16 amino acids. Per the germline V gene, CDR1 is LGHNT and CDR2 is FRNRAP. Deletions cut 5 bases from V and 5 bases from J, with 19 bases between. CDR3 in DNA: TGTGCTAGTGGTACCCCCTTCAGGGGCAAGGATCAGCCCCAGCATTTT. This sequence encodes CASGTPFRGKDQPQHF.

The chain couples TRBV5-6 to TRBJ2-7, with TRBD2 identical over 15 bases. V trimming: 4 bases; J trimming: 2 bases; junction bases outside the gene matches: 10. The germline V gene has CDR1 SGHDT and CDR2 YYEEEE. CDR3 length equals 18 residues. CDR3 residues: CASSDRTSGRAFPYEQYF. The CDR3 DNA sequence: TGTGCCAGCAGCGACCGGACTAGCGGGAGGGCTTTCCCCTACGAGCAGTACTTC.

V and J are TRBV19 and TRBJ1-2, with TRBD1 matching 11 bases. V shed 8 bases, J shed 6 bases, and the junction held 8 bases outside the gene matches. Germline CDR1 is LNHDA and CDR2 is SQIVND (reference sequence). This CDR3 contains 14 residues. The CDR3 region is CASRHRGQGDGYTF. Here the CDR3 DNA reads TGTGCCAGTCGCCATAGGGGACAGGGGGATGGCTACACCTTC. Variable domain in full (rest from reference TRBV19 and TRBJ1-2): DGGITQSPKYLFRKEGQNVTLSCEQNLNHDAMYWYRQDPGQGLRLIYYSQIVNDFQKGDIAEGYSVSREKKESFPLTVTSAQKNPTAFYLCASRHRGQGDGYTFGSGTRLTVV.

The chain combines TRBV6-5 with TRBJ2-7; 7 nucleotides align to TRBD1. Trimming removed 8 bases from V and 3 bases from J; junction bases left unmatched: 10. The CDR3 spans 14 residues. Per the germline V gene, CDR1 is MNHEY and CDR2 is SVGAGI. The chain's CDR3 is CASSTTGTIYEQYF. DNA for the CDR3: TGTGCCAGCTCGACGACAGGGACGATCTACGAGCAGTACTTC.

This rearrangement joins TRBV7-9 to TRBJ2-3; 8 bases fit TRBD2. Trimming at V came to 4 bases and at J to 3 bases, leaving 6 bases not matched to a gene. Germline V lookup: CDR1 SEHNR, CDR2 FQNEAQ (reference sequence). This CDR3 spans 15 amino acids. CDR3 nucleotides: TGTGCCAGCAGCTCACTAGCGGAGGGGACAGATACGCAGTATTTT. It codes for CASSSLAEGTDTQYF.

The chain uses TRBV5-1 and TRBJ2-5, with 8 bases identical to TRBD1. This CDR3 is built from 16 residues. CDR1 is SGHRS, CDR2 YFSETQ, per germline. V dropped 4 bases and J dropped 4; count of bases not matched to a gene: 12. The CDR3 DNA reads TGCGCCAGCAGCCCGAAGGACAGGGAGGTTGGAGAGACCCAGTACTTC. This encodes CASSPKDREVGETQYF.

The chain is built from TRBV7-9 and TRBJ2-7; 10 nucleotides align to TRBD2. This CDR3 has 16 amino acids. The ends lost 4 bases at V and 3 bases at J; junction bases unmatched: 9. The V gene's germline CDR1 is SEHNR and CDR2 FQNEAQ (reference sequence). The CDR3 coding sequence is TGTGCCAGCAGCTCACCCCAGCGGGAGGGGGGCTACGAGCAGTACTTC. It specifies CASSSPQREGGYEQYF.

The gene calls are TRBV30 and TRBJ2-7, with a tentative D call TRBD1 (6 bases). The CDR3 is made up of 14 amino acids. CDR1 and CDR2 (germline): GTSNPN, SVGIG (reference sequence). With 0 bases removed from V and 7 bases from J, the gap between germline ends came to 16 bases. The CDR3: CAWSVGQLVREQYF. The CDR3 DNA follows: TGTGCCTGGAGTGTCGGACAGCTCGTACGGGAGCAGTACTTC.

The chain combines TRBV5-1 with TRBJ2-7; the match to TRBD1 covers 7 bases. This CDR3 is 14 amino acids long. V was pared by 2 bases and J by 7 bases, with 9 bases of the junction left unmatched. CDR1 is SGHRS, CDR2 YFSETQ, per germline. The CDR3 reads CASSLRDRPDEQYF. CDR3 sequence (DNA): TGCGCCAGCAGCTTACGGGACAGACCTGATGAGCAGTACTTC.

J is TRBJ1-5 and V is TRBV5-6; D is ambiguous. The CDR3 has 14 amino acids. Trimming stripped 3 bases from V and 2 bases from J, with 9 bases between. Germline V gives CDR1 SGHDT, CDR2 YYEEEE. CDR3 amino acids: CASSYGGGNQPQHF. The CDR3 DNA reads as TGTGCCAGCAGCTACGGCGGGGGCAATCAGCCCCAGCATTTT.

This chain links TRBV28 with TRBJ1-5; D is perhaps TRBD1 (6 bases). V was cut by 7 bases and J by 3 bases, with 13 bases left in between. In germline, CDR1 is MDHEN, CDR2 SYDVKM. This CDR3 has 14 residues. The CDR3: CASNPRGPNQPQHF. The DNA for the CDR3 is TGTGCCAGCAACCCCAGGGGACCCAATCAGCCCCAGCATTTT.

The chain uses TRBV11-2 and TRBJ2-1; D perhaps matches TRBD1 (6 bases). Between the trimmed V and J ends, which lost 5 bases and 2 bases, there was a span of 13 bases. The CDR3 has 15 amino acids. The germline V gene encodes CDR1 SGHAT and CDR2 FQNNGV. Here the CDR3 DNA reads TGTGCCAGCAGCCCCGGACAGAGTCCCTACAATGAGCAGTTCTTC. It translates to CASSPGQSPYNEQFF.

This rearrangement joins TRBV7-9 to TRBJ1-1; D remains ambiguous. Deletions cut 1 base from V and 1 base from J, with 4 bases between. The CDR3 has 13 residues. The germline gives CDR1 SEHNR, CDR2 FQNEAQ (reference sequence). The CDR3 reads CASSLGKNTEAFF. The CDR3 nucleotides are TGTGCCAGCAGCTTAGGTAAGAACACTGAAGCTTTCTTT.

This clone was seen more than once but under ten times. The V and J genes are TRBV27 and TRBJ1-2; possibly TRBD1 for D (6 bases). CDR1 is MNHEY and CDR2 is SMNVEV in the germline V gene (reference sequence). Trimming left V 6 bases short and J 8 bases short, with 19 bases between. The length of the CDR3 is 14 residues. CDR3 region: CASSETGTYGGYTF. CDR3 sequence (DNA): TGTGCCAGCAGCGAGACAGGAACCTATGGCGGCTACACCTTC.

The V and J genes are TRBV30 and TRBJ2-5, with 11 positions matching TRBD2. CDR3 length equals 13 residues. J lost 4 bases, V lost 2 bases, and 0 bases had no gene match. Germline V gene lookup returns CDR1 GTSNPN and CDR2 SVGIG (reference sequence). CDR3 amino acids: CAWSTSGRETQYF. The CDR3 DNA sequence: TGTGCCTGGAGTACTAGCGGGAGAGAGACCCAGTACTTC. Full variable domain (outside the CDR3, taken from reference TRBV30 and TRBJ2-5): SQTIHQWPATLVQPVGSPLSLECTVEGTSNPNLYWYRQAAGRGLQLLFYSVGIGQISSEVPQNLSASRPQDRQFILSSKKLLLSDSGFYLCAWSTSGRETQYFGPGTRLLVL.

The V and J genes are TRBV6-5 and TRBJ1-2, with a weak D call TRBD1 (6 bases). The CDR3 length is 14 residues. CDR1 and CDR2 from the germline V gene are MNHEY and SVGAGI. Deletions cut 0 bases from V and 2 bases from J, with 7 bases between. As DNA, the CDR3 is TGTGCCAGCAGTTACTCTACAGGGAACTATGGCTACACCTTC. Its protein product is CASSYSTGNYGYTF.